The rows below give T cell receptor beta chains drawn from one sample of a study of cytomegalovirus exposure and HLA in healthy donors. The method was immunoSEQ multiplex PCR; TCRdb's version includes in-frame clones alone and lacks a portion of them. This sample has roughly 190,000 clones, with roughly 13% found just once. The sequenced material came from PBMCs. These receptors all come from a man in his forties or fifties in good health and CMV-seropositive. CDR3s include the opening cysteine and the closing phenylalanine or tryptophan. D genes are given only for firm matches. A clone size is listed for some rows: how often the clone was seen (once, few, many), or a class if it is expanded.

CDR3 protein: CASSSSRGQGDSYTF
CDR3 DNA: TGTGCCAGCAGTTCAAGCCGGGGACAGGGGGATAGCTACACCTTC
J gene: TRBJ1-2
D gene: TRBD1
clone size: NA
V gene: TRBV28

CDR3 protein: CASSSLPNTEAFF
CDR3 DNA: TGTGCCAGCAGTTCTCTTCCGAACACTGAAGCTTTCTTT
J gene: TRBJ1-1
D gene: NA
clone size: few
V gene: TRBV6-5

CDR3 protein: CVTGGNQPQHF
CDR3 DNA: TGTGTTACAGGGGGAAATCAGCCCCAGCATTTT
J gene: TRBJ1-5
D gene: TRBD1
clone size: NA
V gene: TRBV6-4

CDR3 protein: CASSLKTSGGQETQYF
CDR3 DNA: TGTGCTAGCAGCTTAAAGACTAGCGGCGGCCAAGAGACCCAGTACTTC
J gene: TRBJ2-5
D gene: TRBD2
clone size: few
V gene: TRBV7-7

CDR3 protein: CASSFQQHSQATQYF
CDR3 DNA: TGTGCCAGCAGCTTCCAGCAGCACAGTCAAGCTACTCAGTATTTT
J gene: TRBJ2-3
D gene: NA
clone size: NA
V gene: TRBV7-6

CDR3 protein: CASSPSPGLAGGPETQYF
CDR3 DNA: TGCGCCAGCAGCCCTTCACCGGGACTAGCGGGGGGGCCAGAGACCCAGTACTTC
J gene: TRBJ2-5
D gene: TRBD2
clone size: few
V gene: TRBV4-3

CDR3 protein: CASSYLDTEAFF
CDR3 DNA: TGTGCCAGCAGTTACCTTGACACTGAAGCTTTCTTT
J gene: TRBJ1-1
D gene: NA
clone size: NA
V gene: TRBV6-6

CDR3 protein: CASSSTGVGNQPQHF
CDR3 DNA: TGTGCCAGCAGCTCGACAGGGGTTGGCAATCAGCCCCAGCATTTT
J gene: TRBJ1-5
D gene: TRBD1
clone size: NA
V gene: TRBV7-9

CDR3 protein: CASRTSGNSPLHF
CDR3 DNA: TGTGCCAGTCGCACCAGCGGGAATTCACCCCTCCACTTT
J gene: TRBJ1-6
D gene: NA
clone size: few
V gene: TRBV19

CDR3 protein: CASSPAPGTGYTF
CDR3 DNA: TGTGCCAGCAGCCCAGCGCCGGGGACAGGCTACACCTTC
J gene: TRBJ1-2
D gene: NA
clone size: few
V gene: TRBV7-3

CDR3 protein: CASSLGSGDNEKLFF
CDR3 DNA: TGCGCCAGCAGCTTGGGGTCCGGGGATAATGAAAAACTGTTTTTT
J gene: TRBJ1-4
D gene: NA
clone size: NA
V gene: TRBV5-1

CDR3 protein: CAIRGFSSDGTDTQYF
CDR3 DNA: TGTGCCATCAGAGGATTCTCCTCTGACGGGACAGATACGCAGTATTTT
J gene: TRBJ2-3
D gene: NA
clone size: few
V gene: TRBV10-3

CDR3 protein: CASSQLQQASYNEQFF
CDR3 DNA: TGTGCCAGCAGCCAATTACAGCAGGCGTCCTACAATGAGCAGTTCTTC
J gene: TRBJ2-1
D gene: NA
clone size: NA
V gene: TRBV13

CDR3 protein: CASSLPGGDYGYTF
CDR3 DNA: TGTGCCAGCAGCTTGCCAGGGGGCGACTATGGCTACACCTTC
J gene: TRBJ1-2
D gene: TRBD1
clone size: NA
V gene: TRBV5-6

CDR3 protein: CASSQVGDRANTF
CDR3 DNA: TGTGCCAGCAGCCAAGTCGGGGACAGGGCGAACACCTTC
J gene: TRBJ1-2
D gene: TRBD1
clone size: few
V gene: TRBV4-2

CDR3 protein: CASSRPLNYGSPLHF
CDR3 DNA: TGTGCCAGCAGCCGACCTTTAAACTACGGTTCACCCCTCCACTTT
J gene: TRBJ1-6
D gene: NA
clone size: NA
V gene: TRBV27

CDR3 protein: CASSLWGQGIQETQYF
CDR3 DNA: TGCGCCAGCAGCTTGTGGGGACAGGGCATCCAAGAGACCCAGTACTTC
J gene: TRBJ2-5
D gene: TRBD1
clone size: few
V gene: TRBV5-1

CDR3 protein: CASSPSSYEQYF
CDR3 DNA: TGTGCCAGCAGCCCCAGCTCCTACGAGCAGTACTTC
J gene: TRBJ2-7
D gene: NA
clone size: NA
V gene: TRBV7-2

CDR3 protein: CASRTDTGTEAFF
CDR3 DNA: TGTGCCAGCAGGACCGACACCGGCACTGAAGCTTTCTTT
J gene: TRBJ1-1
D gene: NA
clone size: NA
V gene: TRBV11-3

CDR3 protein: CASGGQGEPQHF
CDR3 DNA: TGTGCCAGCGGGGGACAGGGTGAGCCCCAGCATTTT
J gene: TRBJ1-5
D gene: TRBD1
clone size: few
V gene: TRBV6-5

CDR3 protein: CASSFHDRGLSNTEAFF
CDR3 DNA: TGCGCCAGCAGCTTTCATGACAGGGGCTTGTCGAACACTGAAGCTTTCTTT
J gene: TRBJ1-1
D gene: TRBD1
clone size: many
V gene: TRBV5-1

CDR3 protein: CASSRQGRETQYF
CDR3 DNA: TGTGCCAGCAGCCGACAGGGGCGGGAGACCCAGTACTTC
J gene: TRBJ2-5
D gene: TRBD1
clone size: NA
V gene: TRBV27

CDR3 protein: CASSDTLSGNTIYF
CDR3 DNA: TGTGCCAGCAGCGACACCCTCTCTGGAAACACCATATATTTT
J gene: TRBJ1-3
D gene: NA
clone size: NA
V gene: TRBV6-5

CDR3 protein: CASSSTGAGANVLTF
CDR3 DNA: TGTGCCAGCAGCTCAACAGGTGCTGGGGCCAACGTCCTGACTTTC
J gene: TRBJ2-6
D gene: NA
clone size: NA
V gene: TRBV5-4

CDR3 protein: CASSAQTIRGGYTF
CDR3 DNA: TGTGCCAGTAGTGCCCAAACGATCAGGGGTGGCTACACCTTC
J gene: TRBJ1-2
D gene: NA
clone size: NA
V gene: TRBV19

CDR3 protein: CASSPLFTRGFSTDTQYF
CDR3 DNA: TGTGCCAGCAGCCCCTTGTTTACAAGGGGCTTTAGCACAGATACGCAGTATTTT
J gene: TRBJ2-3
D gene: NA
clone size: few
V gene: TRBV27

CDR3 protein: CASSESGAGETQYF
CDR3 DNA: TGCGCCAGCAGTGAGTCAGGAGCGGGGGAGACGCAGTATTTT
J gene: TRBJ2-3
D gene: TRBD2
clone size: NA
V gene: TRBV10-1

CDR3 protein: CASSYRGQEGTEAFF
CDR3 DNA: TGTGCCAGCAGTTACAGGGGGCAAGAAGGCACTGAAGCTTTCTTT
J gene: TRBJ1-1
D gene: TRBD1
clone size: NA
V gene: TRBV6-6

CDR3 protein: CASSVAGSHNEQFF
CDR3 DNA: TGTGCCAGCAGCGTAGCGGGGTCCCACAATGAGCAGTTCTTC
J gene: TRBJ2-1
D gene: NA
clone size: once
V gene: TRBV9

CDR3 protein: CASSLGRAYEQYF
CDR3 DNA: TGTGCCAGCAGCTTGGGACGGGCCTACGAGCAGTACTTC
J gene: TRBJ2-7
D gene: NA
clone size: NA
V gene: TRBV5-6

CDR3 protein: CASSVGGGTNTEAFF
CDR3 DNA: TGTGCCAGCAGCGTAGGGGGAGGTACGAACACTGAAGCTTTCTTT
J gene: TRBJ1-1
D gene: NA
clone size: NA
V gene: TRBV9

CDR3 protein: CASSSRDSGPYGYTF
CDR3 DNA: TGTGCCAGCAGTTCCCGGGACTCGGGGCCATATGGCTACACCTTC
J gene: TRBJ1-2
D gene: NA
clone size: NA
V gene: TRBV27

CDR3 protein: CASSLGQFEKLFF
CDR3 DNA: TGTGCCAGCAGCTTAGGACAATTCGAAAAACTGTTTTTT
J gene: TRBJ1-4
D gene: NA
clone size: few
V gene: TRBV7-9

CDR3 protein: CASSLGRGWDEKLFF
CDR3 DNA: TGTGCCAGCAGCTTGGGACGAGGGTGGGATGAAAAACTGTTTTTT
J gene: TRBJ1-4
D gene: NA
clone size: few
V gene: TRBV5-4

CDR3 protein: CASSLDRAETQYF
CDR3 DNA: TGTGCCAGCAGTCTTGACAGGGCGGAGACCCAGTACTTC
J gene: TRBJ2-5
D gene: TRBD1
clone size: few
V gene: TRBV7-3

CDR3 protein: CASSTLNRGFNAEAFF
CDR3 DNA: TGTGCCAGCAGTACTCTTAACAGGGGCTTCAACGCTGAAGCTTTCTTT
J gene: TRBJ1-1
D gene: TRBD1
clone size: NA
V gene: TRBV25-1

CDR3 protein: CASSPIRITDTQYF
CDR3 DNA: TGTGCCAGCAGTCCCATTAGAATCACAGATACGCAGTATTTT
J gene: TRBJ2-3
D gene: NA
clone size: NA
V gene: TRBV6-6

CDR3 protein: CASSFTQDYGYTF
CDR3 DNA: TGTGCCAGCAGCTTCACACAGGACTATGGCTACACCTTC
J gene: TRBJ1-2
D gene: NA
clone size: few
V gene: TRBV7-2

CDR3 protein: CASSQQEKLFF
CDR3 DNA: TGTGCCAGCAGTCAACAAGAAAAACTGTTTTTT
J gene: TRBJ1-4
D gene: NA
clone size: NA
V gene: TRBV7-9